This T cell receptor beta chain was found in a study of cytomegalovirus exposure and HLA in healthy donors (dated by TCRdb to 2015 to 2018). Notes on the research overall: In an earlier analysis of some 550 of the donors, roughly 300 Gb of sequence data and 120 million or so unique TCR beta sequences from some 170 million T cells were reported. Class I and class II HLA loci were covered by the typing at four-digit resolution. Several DR-DQ haplotypes were handled as single units for association and clustering, since linkage in the cohort was strong. An earlier analysis of 500 to 650 of the donors applied high-throughput TCR beta sequencing to assess whether each TCR beta V gene segment acted as functional or pseudogenic. The study was designed to test whether signatures of past pathogen exposure could be identified by cataloging public T cell receptors. In the later analysis, no new phenotypic data were used to find candidate immune exposures; instead, reliance was placed on TCR beta sequences and their occurrence across donors. Of the roughly 400 genotyped donors, over 65% fell in the genetic ancestry cluster associated with self-reported Caucasian donors. To predict cytomegalovirus infection status, the study brought together high-throughput TCR immunosequencing, statistical association of individual TCRs with disease status, and machine learning. Across around 400 genotyped donors of the cohort, an average of roughly 250,000 unique TCR beta nucleotide sequences per donor were sequenced, and approximately 17% of those sequences were non-productive. The number of typed donors differed by locus: 629-630 for A, B, C, DRB1 and DQB1; 522 for DQA1; some 590 for DPA1; and around 470 for DPB1. Donor age, sex, ethnicity and CMV serostatus were compiled alongside the repertoire data. About 300 gigabases of sequencing data and approximately 85 million unique TCR sequences were included in an early release covering about 700 HLA-typed donors. A separate validation cohort of roughly 130 different subjects was used in addition to the roughly 700-subject first cohort. To study patterns of TCR occurrence, a later analysis re-analyzed previously published TCR beta repertoires from 600 to 750 donors and added high-resolution HLA genotyping. In a later genetic analysis, genome-wide SNP genotypes for 398 of the 666 donors were used, and that subset was treated as a discovery cohort. Every repertoire in the discovery cohort had been generated on one and the same sequencing platform. The T cell repertoires of roughly 660 subjects were profiled by immunosequencing and related to cytomegalovirus serostatus.

Points the paper makes about the study in general: In a later analysis, TCR association rates were found to vary across HLA loci, with the most associated TCRs seen for DRB1 alleles and the fewest for HLA-C alleles. A further reported finding was that TCR beta sequences accurately predicted the HLA-A and HLA-B alleles for most subjects in the first cohort. In a later genetic analysis, fewer N-insertions in productive TCRs were reported among donors in an Asian-associated ancestry cluster than the roughly 640-donor mean. Three of the identified cytomegalovirus-associated TCR beta chains were confirmed in vitro to be specific for cytomegalovirus antigens. Across donors, most TCR sequences were observed very rarely, whereas some public TCRs were present in many individuals. An association between a missense DCLRE1C variant and V-gene and J-gene trimming of TCR beta chains was found in a later genetic analysis and replicated in an independent cohort. Most CMV-associated TCR beta chains appeared to be HLA-restricted in a later analysis, and the HLA associations seemed to be driven largely by CMV exposure. In an earlier analysis of several hundred of the donors, most TCR beta V segments were observed in productive rearrangements about 87% or about 30% of the time, broadly matching IMGT annotations. The only immune exposure information available for the cohort was CMV serostatus. In a later analysis, around 15,000 TCR beta sequences were associated with specific HLA alleles at a false discovery rate of 0.05. Because counts were too low, about 18 rarely observed V segments, including chromosome 9 orphons, were left out of the earlier analysis of some 600 of the donors. A group of highly shared sequence variants was considered likely to be a technical artifact of the sequencing pipeline. Presence/absence analyses assumed roughly uniform sequencing depth across donors, an assumption that may not hold. The cohort was sequenced for TCR beta chains only, and without alpha or paired-chain data the features that could be detected were limited. The classifier was reported to diagnose cytomegalovirus status with high specificity and sensitivity in both the original and validation cohorts. In a later analysis, HLA-associated TCR beta chains were found to be more clonally expanded and to have lower generation probabilities than equally common non-associated chains. In the study, approximately 150 TCR beta chains were listed as associated with cytomegalovirus. Some IMGT-functional V segments, including TRBV6-2 and TRBV6-3, could not be told apart with the 87-base-pair reads, so those segments were excluded. A later analysis reported that several top co-occurrence clusters appeared linked to parvovirus B19, influenza, CMV and Epstein-Barr virus. Strong co-occurrence of HLA alleles, especially DR and DQ, made assigning TCR associations to individual alleles difficult. The authors suggested that the approach could potentially be generalized to other disease states and immunological phenotypes. HLA typing was unavailable for some donors at each locus, so association tests used only the typed subset. Linkage disequilibrium might explain the correlated functional status among segregating V segments, but an unknown experimental factor could not be excluded.

Receptor libraries were prepared by the immunoSEQ multiplex PCR assay. The multiplex PCR relied on a mix of 60 forward primers for TCR Vbeta segments and 13 reverse primers for TCR Jbeta segments. Amplification of the CDR3 region of rearranged TCR beta genes was performed with a multiplex PCR assay on genomic DNA. On the Illumina HiSeq System, the amplified TCR beta libraries were sequenced as 87-base-pair reads. Per the authors' processing: A later analysis counted about 80 million unique TCR beta chains across the 690 or so repertoires, and 9.5 million to 11 million of these chains were shared by at least two donors. A nearest-neighbor algorithm error-corrected the raw reads and collapsed the reads into unique sequences, merging closely related sequences to remove PCR and sequencing errors. Alignment of CDR3 sequences to IMGT reference sequences was used to assign V, D and J gene segments. Each retained sequence needed at least a six-nucleotide match to both a V gene segment and a J gene segment. Rearrangements were classified as productive when the CDR3 lacked stop codons and remained in frame with V and J, and all other rearrangements were classified as non-productive. Following IMGT convention, CDR3 was defined as the stretch from the second conserved V-encoded cysteine to the conserved J-encoded phenylalanine. In an earlier analysis of roughly 580 of the donors, sequences lacking an unambiguous match to a single V gene segment were excluded. An earlier analysis of just under 600 of the donors called V segments functional above 56.7% productive rearrangements and segregating when the between-donor standard deviation exceeded 5%. A statistical classification framework was built for diagnosing cytomegalovirus status from the catalog of TCR beta chain sequences. In a later analysis, TCR nucleotide sequences were compared against IMGT/GENE-DB human TR gene sequences so that V and J genes could be assigned. A later analysis assigned CDR3 sequences and most-parsimonious VDJ recombination scenarios with the TCRdist pipeline. In a later analysis, each TCR beta chain was defined by its CDR3 amino acid sequence together with its V-gene family, and reads without a unique V-gene family were excluded. A later analysis removed several hundred highly shared, low-generation-probability nucleotide sequences to deal with suspected cross-contamination and a sequencing artifact. In a later analysis, a clonal expansion index was calculated for each public chain from normalized within-repertoire ranks of inferred template counts. In a later analysis, generation probabilities were computed with a VDJ recombination model fitted to out-of-frame rearrangements, and the resulting probabilities were checked against IGoR. In a later analysis, TCR-TCR, TCR-HLA and TCR-CMV co-occurrence was scored with hypergeometric tests, and a repertoire-size bias correction was applied to TCR pairs. False discovery rates were estimated in a later analysis by permuting HLA or CMV assignments 20 times. In a later analysis, co-occurring TCRs were grouped with DBSCAN, and TCRdist sequence similarity was added when clustering was performed within HLA-allele-positive subsets. Repertoires with fewer than 30,000 or more than 120,000 public chains, plus five repertoires with anomalous nucleotide sharing, were excluded from co-occurrence clustering. TCRdb limited this immuneACCESS table to in-frame rearrangements with V and J called. A share of clones is missing; checked studies link under half to unresolved V genes, and the rest is unexplained. From that table come the V and J calls and clone size; the DNA was used to work out D and trimming. This sample comprises 140,000 to 150,000 clones, about four fifths of them detected only once. The biggest ten clones account for about 2.2% of the sample.

The cohort consisted of hundreds of healthy bone marrow donors. All cohort members were sampled while nominally healthy, although unrecorded immune exposures were likely present. The donor tested CMV seropositive and was one of the 289 seropositive cohort members. A peripheral blood sample was provided by each donor, and peripheral blood mononuclear cells were used for TCR beta sequencing. Genomic DNA extraction from the blood cell samples was performed with the Qiagen DNeasy Blood Extraction Kit. The CDR3 measures 14 amino acids from cysteine to phenylalanine. Kept here is only the CDR3 DNA, which spans 42 bases and is read in frame from base 1. Ends trimmed: V by 0 bases, J by 2 bases; bases unmatched to a gene: 1. As encoded in the germline V gene (reference sequence), CDR1 is MNHNY while CDR2 is SVGAGI. Points on this clone: Which antigen it targets is not known. Base qualities are not recorded, but no much larger clone differs from it by a single base.

Sequencing used PBMCs. The sequence came from a woman aged 18-29 years in good health and CMV-seropositive. This chain is built from TRBV6-6 and TRBJ2-7, with 7 central nucleotides matching TRBD2. CDR3 sequence: CASSYSGTTYEQYF. The DNA reads TGTGCCAGCAGTTACTCTGGGACTACCTACGAGCAGTACTTC.